This entry concerns a single TCR beta chain. V was pared by 0 bases and J by 2 bases, with 9 bases of the junction left unmatched. The CDR3 has 17 amino acids. Germline loops: CDR1 SGHRS, CDR2 YFSETQ. Clones were sequenced by immunoSEQ multiplex PCR, and TCRdb holds only the in-frame ones, with some missing. The table lists almost 50,000 clones, approximately 92% of them singletons. The data are from a study of T cell changes during pregnancy in multiple sclerosis. The source of this sequence is a female donor with multiple sclerosis, enrolled in a pregnancy study. This sequence joins TRBV5-1 and TRBJ2-3; 7 nucleotides agree with TRBD2. The sample was peripheral blood, taken after pregnancy. CDR3 region: CASSLGGGIGTTDTQYF. The DNA for the CDR3 is TGCGCCAGCAGCTTGGGGGGAGGGATAGGGACCACAGATACGCAGTATTTT.